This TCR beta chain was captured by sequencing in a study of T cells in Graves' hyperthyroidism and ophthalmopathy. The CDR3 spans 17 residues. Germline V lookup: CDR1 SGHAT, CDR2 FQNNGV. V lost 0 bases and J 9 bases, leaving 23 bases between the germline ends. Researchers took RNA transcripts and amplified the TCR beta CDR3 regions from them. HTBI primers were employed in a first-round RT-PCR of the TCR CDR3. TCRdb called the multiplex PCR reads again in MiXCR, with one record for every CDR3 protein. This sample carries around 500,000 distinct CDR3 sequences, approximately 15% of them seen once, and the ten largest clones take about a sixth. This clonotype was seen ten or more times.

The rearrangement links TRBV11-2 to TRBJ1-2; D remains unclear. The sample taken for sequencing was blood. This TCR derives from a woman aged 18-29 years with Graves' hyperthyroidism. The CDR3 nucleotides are TGTGCCAGCAGCTTAGAAGGGTTAGTGGGCGCCGGGGAGAGCTACACCTTC. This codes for CASSLEGLVGAGESYTF.